The 24 T cell receptor beta chains below were found in one sample sequenced in a study of blood T cell repertoires in COVID-19. Some clones are missing from TCRdb's copy, which holds only in-frame ones; the method was immunoSEQ multiplex PCR. The data show hundreds of thousands of clones, with roughly 89% seen just once and more than 1.4% held by the top ten. Sequenced input: peripheral blood. Receptors were obtained from a woman in her 30s with active or convalescent COVID-19.

The V call is TRBV2, the J call TRBJ2-3; D might be TRBD1 (5 bases). The length of the CDR3 is 13 residues. V was cut by 5 bases and J by 3 bases, with 9 bases left in between. Germline assignment: CDR1 SNHLY and CDR2 FYNNEI. CDR3 in amino acids: CASSLSGTDTQYF. The CDR3 DNA reads TGTGCCAGCAGTCTTTCAGGGACAGATACGCAGTATTTT.

The CDR3 DNA is TGTGCCATCAGTGAGAACACACGGAGGGATTCACCCCTCCACTTT. Residues: CAISENTRRDSPLHF. This rearrangement joins TRBV10-3 to TRBJ1-6; D is unclear. Germline V lookup: CDR1 ENHRY, CDR2 SYGVKD. V gave up 2 bases and J gave up 8 bases, with 13 bases separating them. This CDR3 has 15 amino acids.

This clone was detected once. The chain carries TRBV6-5 and TRBJ1-1, with a weak D call TRBD1 (6 bases). CDR1 is MNHEY and CDR2 is SVGAGI in the germline V gene. V lost 4 bases to trimming and J lost 1 base, with 13 bases between them. The CDR3 totals 15 residues. The chain's CDR3 is CASSSNLRGNTEAFF. The CDR3 bases are TGTGCCAGCAGTTCTAACCTCAGGGGGAACACTGAAGCTTTCTTT.

This chain joins TRBV3-1 (or the pseudogene TRBV3-2) and TRBJ2-5; 7 positions agree with TRBD2. J lost 2 bases, V lost 0 bases, and 6 bases had no gene match. This CDR3 has 16 residues. Germline V gene lookup returns CDR1 LGHDT and CDR2 YNNKEL (reference sequence). CDR3: CASSQDAGATQETQYF. In nucleotides, the CDR3 is TGTGCCAGCAGCCAAGACGCGGGAGCTACTCAAGAGACCCAGTACTTC.

This clone was recorded many times. V and J are TRBV13 and TRBJ1-1, with TRBD1 matching 9 bases. Germline V gene lookup returns CDR1 PRHDT and CDR2 FYEKMQ (reference sequence). This CDR3 has 17 residues. After removal of 1 base from V and 1 base from J, the junction contained 7 bases not matched to a gene. The CDR3 DNA reads as TGTGCCAGCAGCTTAGATCGTACAGGGGGCACGAACACTGAAGCTTTCTTT. It specifies CASSLDRTGGTNTEAFF.

The chain recombines TRBV18 with TRBJ2-4; D is unclear. The V gene lost 2 bases and the J gene lost 0 bases, with 8 bases spanning the gap. The CDR3 runs 15 residues. Germline CDR1 is KGHSH and CDR2 is LQKENI. The CDR3 loop reads CASSPESLAKNIQYF. The CDR3 DNA is TGTGCCAGCTCACCAGAGTCTTTAGCCAAAAACATTCAGTACTTC. Based on the CDR3 plus reference TRBV18 and TRBJ2-4, the full variable domain is NAGVMQNPRHLVRRRGQEARLRCSPMKGHSHVYWYRQLPEEGLKFMVYLQKENIIDESGMPKERFSAEFPKEGPSILRIQQVVRGDSAAYFCASSPESLAKNIQYFGAGTRLSVL.

The J gene is TRBJ2-2, the V gene TRBV7-9, with D maybe TRBD2 (5 bases). Germline values: CDR1 SEHNR, CDR2 FQNEAQ (reference sequence). The CDR3 has 14 amino acids. Trimming cost V 1 base and J 4 bases, with 7 bases left between them. DNA for the CDR3: TGTGCCAGCAGCTTAGTTGAGGGCACCGGGGAGCTGTTTTTT. Residues: CASSLVEGTGELFF.

This chain uses TRBV30 with TRBJ1-3, with a possible D match to TRBD1 (5 bases). From germline, CDR1 is GTSNPN and CDR2 SVGIG (reference sequence). The CDR3 is made up of 12 amino acids. The V and J ends lost 4 bases and 3 bases respectively, with 7 bases between them. The CDR3 coding sequence is TGTGCCTGGACAGGGCTTGGAAACACCATATATTTT. It codes for CAWTGLGNTIYF.

The J gene is TRBJ1-4, the V gene TRBV10-1; 9 bases are a match to TRBD1. Germline CDR1 is WNHNN and CDR2 is SYGVQD (reference sequence). CDR3 length: 17 residues. The trim removed 1 base at V and 5 bases at J, leaving 8 bases unmatched. CDR3 protein: CASSEFWDRDGNEKLFF. The CDR3 DNA sequence: TGCGCCAGCAGTGAGTTCTGGGACAGGGATGGAAATGAAAAACTGTTTTTT.

This sequence joins TRBV19 and TRBJ1-5; 9 bases are shared with TRBD1. The CDR3 contains 17 residues. The germline V gene has CDR1 LNHDA and CDR2 SQIVND (reference sequence). V was pared by 5 bases and J by 0 bases, with 8 bases of the junction left unmatched. The DNA of the CDR3 is TGTGCCAGTAGTGTGGGACAGGGTCAGTTTAGCAATCAGCCCCAGCATTTT. Protein product: CASSVGQGQFSNQPQHF. The full variable domain, its missing parts supplied by reference TRBV19 and TRBJ1-5, is DGGITQSPKYLFRKEGQNVTLSCEQNLNHDAMYWYRQDPGQGLRLIYYSQIVNDFQKGDIAEGYSVSREKKESFPLTVTSAQKNPTAFYLCASSVGQGQFSNQPQHFGDGTRLSIL.

V and J are TRBV20-1 and TRBJ2-3; 9 nucleotides match TRBD2. Germline V gives CDR1 DFQATT, CDR2 SNEGSKA (reference sequence). V shed 3 bases, J shed 2 bases, and the junction held 6 bases outside the gene matches. The CDR3 runs 15 residues. CDR3 nucleotides: TGCAGTGCTAGTGGGGCTAGCGGGGACACAGATACGCAGTATTTT. Translation: CSASGASGDTDTQYF.

J is TRBJ2-1 and V is TRBV19; unclear D gene. V shed 9 bases and J shed 0 bases, with 12 bases lying between them. Germline V gene data show CDR1 as LNHDA and CDR2 as SQIVND (reference sequence). The length of the CDR3 is 14 residues. In DNA, the CDR3 is TGTGCCAGCTCAATCGAGTCCTCCTACAATGAGCAGTTCTTC. Translation gives CASSIESSYNEQFF. Full variable domain (missing parts from reference TRBV19 and TRBJ2-1): DGGITQSPKYLFRKEGQNVTLSCEQNLNHDAMYWYRQDPGQGLRLIYYSQIVNDFQKGDIAEGYSVSREKKESFPLTVTSAQKNPTAFYLCASSIESSYNEQFFGPGTRLTVL.

Remarks on this clone: The sample has other DNA sequences that encode this CDR3 too. The chain employs TRBV5-4 and TRBJ2-2; weak D call: TRBD2 (5 bases). V gave up 0 bases and J gave up 5 bases, with 11 bases separating them. Per the germline V gene, CDR1 is SGHNT and CDR2 is YYREEE (reference sequence). The CDR3 loop spans 15 amino acids. In DNA form, the CDR3 reads TGTGCCAGCAGCTTGGAGGGAGTCGGTACCGGGGAGCTGTTTTTT. This sequence encodes CASSLEGVGTGELFF.

This chain connects TRBV30 to TRBJ1-4, with 9 bases that match TRBD1. This CDR3 is 14 amino acids long. CDR1 GTSNPN and CDR2 SVGIG come from the germline V gene (reference sequence). J was trimmed by 9 bases and V by 2 bases; bases with no gene match: 7. DNA of the CDR3: TGTGCCTGGAGTACGGGACAGGGCTACCAAAAACTGTTTTTT. Translating gives CAWSTGQGYQKLFF.

The chain links TRBV10-2 to TRBJ1-1, with D perhaps matching TRBD1 (6 bases). CDR1 and CDR2 (germline): WSHSY, SAAADI. This CDR3 region has 11 residues. V lost 5 bases to trimming and J lost 14 bases, with 15 bases between them. In DNA, the CDR3 is TGCGCCAGCAGTTTGACAGGTGTTCCCTTCTTT. Translated, it gives CASSLTGVPFF.

The rearrangement joins TRBV19 to TRBJ1-5; TRBD1 might be the D (6 bases). The germline V and J ends were trimmed by 1 base and 4 bases, with 11 bases remaining between them. There are 15 residues in the CDR3. Germline CDR1 and CDR2: LNHDA and SQIVND (reference sequence). The CDR3 DNA follows: TGTGCCAGTAGTATAGTGGCAGGGGATAATCAGCCCCAGCATTTT. Protein product: CASSIVAGDNQPQHF.

This sequence joins TRBV29-1 and TRBJ2-7; TRBD2 aligns across 11 bases. Germline lookup yields CDR1 SQVTM and CDR2 ANQGSEA. The CDR3 totals 13 residues. With 6 bases clipped from V and 2 bases from J, the junction kept 3 bases outside the gene matches. The DNA of the CDR3 is TGCAGCGTCCTTAGCGGGAGGGCCTACGAGCAGTACTTC. Amino acids: CSVLSGRAYEQYF.

The CDR3 is CASSKIPGGGYTF. The CDR3 DNA follows: TGTGCCAGCAGTAAAATCCCGGGCGGGGGCTACACCTTC. The V gene is TRBV6-5, the J gene TRBJ1-2; D remains ambiguous. The V gene lost 5 bases and the J gene lost 8 bases, with 15 bases spanning the gap. This CDR3 contains 13 residues. Per germline, CDR1 MNHEY and CDR2 SVGAGI.

The chain joins TRBV6-6 to TRBJ2-4, with D possibly matching TRBD2 (6 bases). This CDR3 spans 15 amino acids. V lost 1 base and J 5 bases, leaving 12 bases between the germline ends. Germline CDR1 is MNHNY and CDR2 is SVGAGI (reference sequence). The CDR3 reads CASSYLAGIQNIQYF. The CDR3 bases are TGTGCCAGCAGTTACTTGGCGGGGATTCAAAACATTCAGTACTTC.

As to this clone: The sample has other DNA sequences that encode this CDR3 too. The chain recombines TRBV19 with TRBJ1-1; 7 positions match TRBD1. V trimming: 4 bases; J trimming: 5 bases; junction bases outside the gene matches: 4. The V gene's germline CDR1 is LNHDA and CDR2 SQIVND (reference sequence). The CDR3 is made up of 13 amino acids. The CDR3 nucleotides are TGTGCCAGTAGTAGGGACAGAGGGACTGAAGCTTTCTTT. Encoded protein: CASSRDRGTEAFF.

The chain couples TRBV10-3 to TRBJ2-1; 12 positions match TRBD1. The CDR3 sequence is 20 residues long. V dropped 4 bases and J dropped 5; count of bases not matched to a gene: 18. In germline, CDR1 is ENHRY, CDR2 SYGVKD. CDR3 nucleotide sequence: TGTGCCATCAGTGCAGGGACAGGGGGCGATGCTAGCGGGGGAAACAATGAGCAGTTCTTC. Translated: CAISAGTGGDASGGNNEQFF.

V usage is TRBV18 and J usage is TRBJ1-3; a possible D gene is TRBD1 (5 bases). Germline V CDR1 and CDR2: KGHSH, LQKENI. The CDR3 is 16 amino acids. The V gene lost 4 bases and the J gene lost 0 bases, with 13 bases spanning the gap. The CDR3 sequence: CASSQQDSHSGNTIYF. The DNA for the CDR3 is TGTGCCAGCTCACAACAAGACAGTCACTCTGGAAACACCATATATTTT.

This chain links TRBV19 with TRBJ1-1, with 10 bases lining up with TRBD1. The CDR3 consists of 16 residues. The V gene's germline CDR1 is LNHDA and CDR2 SQIVND (reference sequence). The trim removed 9 bases at V and 2 bases at J, leaving 12 bases unmatched. The CDR3 loop is CASTSLLTGGNTEAFF. DNA for the CDR3: TGTGCCAGCACGAGTCTTCTGACAGGGGGCAACACTGAAGCTTTCTTT.

The chain's CDR3 is CASTDRGDTGELFF. The CDR3, as DNA: TGTGCCAGTACTGACAGGGGCGACACCGGGGAGCTGTTTTTT. This chain joins TRBV2 and TRBJ2-2; TRBD1 aligns across 8 bases. The CDR3 is made up of 14 amino acids. After removal of 9 bases from V and 3 bases from J, the junction contained 6 bases not matched to a gene. Per germline, CDR1 SNHLY and CDR2 FYNNEI.